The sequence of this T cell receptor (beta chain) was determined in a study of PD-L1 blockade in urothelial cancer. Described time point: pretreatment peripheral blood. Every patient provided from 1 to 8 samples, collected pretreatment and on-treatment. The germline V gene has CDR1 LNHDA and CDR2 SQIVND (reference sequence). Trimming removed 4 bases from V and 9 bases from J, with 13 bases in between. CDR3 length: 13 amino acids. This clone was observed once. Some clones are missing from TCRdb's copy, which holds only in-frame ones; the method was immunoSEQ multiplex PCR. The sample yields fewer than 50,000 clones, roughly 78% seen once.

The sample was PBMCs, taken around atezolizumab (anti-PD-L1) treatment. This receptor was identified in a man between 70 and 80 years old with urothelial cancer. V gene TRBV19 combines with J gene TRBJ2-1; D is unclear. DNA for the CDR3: TGTGCCAGTAGTACCCCCGGAGCAGTTGAGCAGTTCTTC. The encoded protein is CASSTPGAVEQFF.